The T cell receptor beta chain described here comes from a study of shared clonotypes between healthy human individuals. Germline CDR1 is SGHTA and CDR2 is FQGNSA. With 1 base removed from V and 9 bases from J, the gap between germline ends came to 13 bases. The CDR3 length is 14 residues. The assay was immunoSEQ multiplex PCR, and TCRdb's table has in-frame clones only and misses some. The sample carries roughly 2.4 million clones, 90% to 96% recorded once. This clone occurred once. Sequenced: naive CD4+ T cells sorted from blood. Subset in this sample: CD45RA+ positively selected. This receptor was obtained from a young man in good health. The rearrangement links TRBV7-2 to TRBJ1-5; D remains ambiguous. Here the CDR3 reads CASSLEARWGPQHF. CDR3 DNA: TGTGCCAGCAGCTTAGAAGCCCGCTGGGGGCCCCAGCATTTT.